The present entry profiles one TCR beta chain with its context. Trimming at V came to 0 bases and at J to 4 bases, leaving 0 bases not matched to a gene. The CDR3 extends over 15 amino acids. Germline-derived CDR1 and CDR2 are SGHTA and FQGNSA. This record belongs to a study of OX40 agonist ivuxolimab in advanced cancers. The assay was immunoSEQ multiplex PCR, and TCRdb's table has in-frame clones only and misses some. The table shows about 96,000 clones, with less than 95% occurring only once. The sequence was collected from an adult with an advanced solid tumor such as melanoma, head and neck, liver or kidney cancer. The V gene is TRBV7-2, the J gene TRBJ2-1, with 10 bases aligning to TRBD2. Sequenced material: CD4+ or CD8+ T cells sorted from blood, taken in a trial of the OX40 agonist ivuxolimab. The CDR3 reads CASSLATSGYNEQFF. CDR3 bases: TGTGCCAGCAGCTTAGCGACTAGCGGGTACAATGAGCAGTTCTTC.